Sequencing of this T cell receptor (beta chain) was carried out in a study of blood T cells in healthy people across ages (dated by TCRdb to about 2015). Describing the broader study: In model experiments, template switching captured roughly one uniquely barcoded TCR beta cDNA molecule for every two T cells. The donors were divided into four age groups: young (average roughly 17 years), middle-aged (approximately 41), aged (around 59) and long-lived (more than 75). To track age-related changes in TCR beta repertoire diversity, the study relied on deep sequencing normalized with unique cDNA molecular identifiers. To avoid experimental bias, donors of different ages were randomly spread across the sequencing lanes. Two additional independent replicas of 1 million unique cDNA reads from the same blood draw were analyzed for two donors (one aged 18 to 29 and one aged 80 or older). Points the paper makes about the study in general: Estimates of total diversity from one million sequenced T cells were regarded as lower bounds and underestimates. Conclusive comparison of naive and antigen-experienced compartments was prevented by the profiling of bulk unsorted PBMCs. The percentage of naive T cells measured by flow cytometry correlated strongly with observed TCR beta diversity. The CMV infection status of donors was not known, potentially confounding age-related changes in expanded clonotypes. The long-lived group showed more naive CD4+ T cells, fewer expanded clones and increased TCR diversity than the aged group, suggesting age selection. As age increased, observed TCR beta diversity per million T cells dropped in a roughly linear way, and a significant reduction was already evident by age 40.

Donors were a few dozen systemically healthy Caucasian individuals from Russia aged 6 to 90 years. About 9.1 milliliters of peripheral blood were collected from each donor into EDTA-treated Vacutainer tubes. Ficoll-Paque density-gradient centrifugation was used to isolate PBMCs, with at least 7 million per sample. Trizol reagent was used to extract total RNA from the PBMCs, yielding at least 6 micrograms per sample. The percentages of naive CD45RAhigh/CD27high T cells were determined by flow cytometry on a PBMC aliquot from every donor. Details on this clonotype: Its cognate antigen has yet to be identified. No base qualities exist here, and no much larger clone lies one base off it.

From its cysteine to its phenylalanine, the CDR3 spans 13 amino acids. Kept here is only the CDR3 DNA, which spans 39 bases and is read in frame from base 1. A distance of 10 bases separates the germline ends of V and J, which lose 5 bases and 0 bases respectively. Looking up the germline V gene yields CDR1 SQVTM and CDR2 ANQGSEA. Library preparation was by 5' RACE. The instrument given in TCRdb is Illumina HiSeq 2500. A second PCR of roughly 7 to 11 cycles was performed with a sample-barcoded 5' primer and a J-beta primer mix. A unique molecular identifier was introduced onto each TCR beta cDNA molecule by a template-switch 5' adaptor carrying 12 random nucleotides. Each sample yielded at least 2.5 million CDR3-containing paired-end reads. First-strand cDNA was synthesized from all RNA with the Mint cDNA synthesis kit, primed by a TRBC-specific oligonucleotide. Following uracil-DNA glycosylase treatment, a first 18-cycle PCR with universal primers M1SS and BC2_uni_R was performed on all cDNA. Per the authors' processing: For normalization, 1 million high-quality reads, each with a distinct molecular identifier, were randomly selected from each sample. Reads sharing molecular identifiers were discarded rather than binned into consensus sequences. MiTCR, run with a Q25 quality threshold and the strictest error-elimination algorithm, handled CDR3 identification, clonotype clustering and error correction. A nonparametric unseen species model with Euler transformation was used to estimate a lower bound on total TCR beta diversity. TCRdb ran its own pipeline on the public reads, namely fastp trimming at Q25 and MiXCR clone calling, and kept in-frame beta chains. Identical CDR3 proteins give one entry, which carries the most common genes and DNA. It is TCRdb's table, rather than the study itself, that gives the V and J calls and clone size. The sample has roughly 1.6 million distinct CDR3 sequences on record, 30% to 35% of them singletons. Approximately 11% of the sample is held by the ten biggest clonotypes.

This TCR derives from a woman in her 30s in good health. Sample: blood. The rearrangement combines TRBV29-1 with TRBJ1-1, with TRBD1 perhaps the D gene, on 6 matching bases. DNA sequence: TGCAGCGTTAGGGGGGTTCTGAACACTGAAGCTTTCTTT. Translated, this is CSVRGVLNTEAFF.